What follows are 7 T cell receptor beta chains derived from one specimen sequenced in a study of shared clonotypes between healthy human individuals (dated by TCRdb to the early 2020s). The library was prepared using the immunoSEQ multiplex PCR assay. Drawn from immuneACCESS, this table holds only the in-frame rearrangements with V and J called that TCRdb kept. Clones are partly lost; checked studies trace under half to an unresolved V gene and leave the rest unexplained. This sample gives over a million clones in total; 75% to 80% of them show up just once. The ten biggest clones cover roughly 0.62% of the sample. The sequencing input was memory CD4+ T cells from PBMCs. This specimen's cell subset or site label, per the study, means: CD45RA-negative fraction. The receptors here all came from a man aged 18-30 years in good health. Some clones in this sample may be carry-over from other donors' samples.

The chain combines TRBV2 with TRBJ1-2, with D possibly matching TRBD1 (5 bases). CDR1 and CDR2 (germline): SNHLY, FYNNEI. CDR3 length: 15 amino acids. Trimming pared 9 bases from V and 8 bases from J, leaving 25 bases between. The chain's CDR3 is CARTLPGRRLGGYTF. DNA for the CDR3: TGTGCCAGGACTCTACCGGGACGCCGCCTGGGAGGCTACACCTTC.

The V gene is TRBV5-1, the J gene TRBJ2-3; a weak D match, TRBD1 (5 bases). Trimming shortened V by 0 bases and J by 14 bases, and 22 bases separated the two germline ends. The CDR3 has 15 residues. Germline V gene data show CDR1 as SGHRS and CDR2 as YFSETQ. In DNA, the CDR3 is TGCGCCAGCAGCTTGGATGGCAGGGCTACCACCCCAACGTATTTT. This sequence encodes CASSLDGRATTPTYF.

CDR3 sequence: CASSLNRGLDGYTF. CDR3 in DNA: TGCGCCAGCAGCTTGAACAGGGGGCTCGACGGCTACACCTTC. This chain links TRBV5-1 with TRBJ1-2, with 9 bases that match TRBD1. The CDR3 length is 14 residues. V lost 1 base, J lost 8 bases, and 6 bases stayed unmatched. In germline, CDR1 is SGHRS, CDR2 YFSETQ.

The CDR3 loop is CASSYGDRENIQYF. The CDR3 DNA is TGTGCCAGCAGTTACGGGGACAGGGAGAACATTCAGTACTTC. This rearrangement joins TRBV6-6 to TRBJ2-4; TRBD1 matches at 9 bases. CDR1 and CDR2 from the germline V gene are MNHNY and SVGAGI (reference sequence). V was pared by 2 bases and J by 7 bases, with 3 bases of the junction left unmatched. The CDR3 is 14 residues long.

The chain uses TRBV28 and TRBJ2-7; 7 nucleotides align to TRBD1. The CDR3 sequence is 13 residues long. CDR1 is MDHEN, CDR2 SYDVKM, per germline. V trimming: 11 bases; J trimming: 2 bases; junction bases outside the gene matches: 9. The CDR3, as DNA: TGTGCCGCTAGAGGGACAGATGCCTACGAGCAGTACTTC. Its protein product is CAARGTDAYEQYF.

The chain carries TRBV2 and TRBJ2-7, with 13 bases identical to TRBD2. CDR3 length: 15 residues. Trimming took 4 bases from V and 2 from J; bases not matched to a gene: 2. Looked up from germline, CDR1 is SNHLY and CDR2 is FYNNEI. The DNA for the CDR3 is TGTGCCAGCAGTGCGGGACTAGCGGGACCCTACGAGCAGTACTTC. Protein: CASSAGLAGPYEQYF.

The V gene is TRBV28, the J gene TRBJ1-3; 7 nucleotides align to TRBD1. The CDR3 is made up of 14 amino acids. Germline CDR1 is MDHEN and CDR2 is SYDVKM. The V segment lost 4 bases and the J segment 4 bases; nucleotides outside the gene matches: 4. CDR3 sequence reads: CASSWGTDGNTIYF. CDR3 in DNA: TGTGCCAGCAGTTGGGGGACAGACGGAAACACCATATATTTT.